The present T cell receptor beta chain was sequenced within a study of shared clonotypes between healthy human individuals. Study-wide findings and caveats: The low donor count limited represented genetic and exposure-history diversity. Memory subsets generally showed lower estimated richness than naive subsets. Rarefaction gave evidence that sorted-subset sequencing remained incomplete despite large depth.

Generated by immunoSEQ multiplex PCR, the TCRdb table keeps only in-frame clones and is missing some. The sample holds over 2 million clones, 95% seen once. Of note for this clone: What it recognizes is unknown. Other DNA sequences in this sample translate to the same CDR3.

The CDR3 has 13 amino acids. Germline V gives CDR1 KGHSH, CDR2 LQKENI. The ends were cut back, 0 bases at V and 3 bases at J, with 6 bases in the middle. A CD45RA-negative memory subset and a CD45RA+ naive subset were separated from the CD4+ cells. Sequencing was performed on naive CD4+ T cells sorted from blood. Described subset: CD45RA+ positively selected. The sequence derives from a young man in good health. The chain is built from TRBV18 and TRBJ2-7; D is uncertain. The CDR3 protein is CASSPPSVYEQYF. Here the CDR3 DNA reads TGTGCCAGCTCACCACCGTCAGTCTACGAGCAGTACTTC.